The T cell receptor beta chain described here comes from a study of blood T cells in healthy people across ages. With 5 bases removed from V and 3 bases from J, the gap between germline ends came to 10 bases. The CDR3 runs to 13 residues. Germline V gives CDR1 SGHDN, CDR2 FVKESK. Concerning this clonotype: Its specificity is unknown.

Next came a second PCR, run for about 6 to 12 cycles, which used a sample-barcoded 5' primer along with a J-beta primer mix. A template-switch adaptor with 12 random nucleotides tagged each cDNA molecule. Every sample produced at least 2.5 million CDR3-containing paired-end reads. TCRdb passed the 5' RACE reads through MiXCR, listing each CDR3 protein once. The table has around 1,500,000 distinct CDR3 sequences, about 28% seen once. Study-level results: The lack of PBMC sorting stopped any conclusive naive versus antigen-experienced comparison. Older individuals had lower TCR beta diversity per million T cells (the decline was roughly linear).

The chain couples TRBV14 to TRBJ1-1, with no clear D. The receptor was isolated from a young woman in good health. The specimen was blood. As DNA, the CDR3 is TGTGCCAGCAGCGACTACCTGCACACTGAAGCTTTCTTT. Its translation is CASSDYLHTEAFF.